A selection of T cell receptor beta chains follows, all from one sample in a study of shared clonotypes between healthy human individuals. Libraries were prepared by immunoSEQ multiplex PCR; TCRdb keeps only in-frame clonotypes and omits some of them. The sample yields around 1 million clones, over 60% seen once. Sequences were obtained from memory CD4+ T cells sorted from blood. These TCRs come from a man younger than 35 in good health. Both conserved end residues are part of each CDR3. Fields, in order: V gene, D gene, clone size, J gene, CDR3 protein, CDR3 DNA. A D gene is named only where the DNA matches it firmly. Expanded clones are given a class, and other clones once, few, many or no size at all.

V: TRBV2
D: TRBD2
size: .
J: TRBJ2-1
CDR3: CASTMRTSGRGEQFF
DNA: TGTGCCAGCACCATGAGGACTAGCGGGAGAGGGGAGCAGTTCTTC

V: TRBV29-1
D: .
size: .
J: TRBJ1-2
CDR3: CSVDRTLYGYTF
DNA: TGCAGCGTTGACAGGACCCTTTATGGCTACACCTTC

V: TRBV4-1
D: .
size: few
J: TRBJ1-5
CDR3: CASSQEGAFWPQHF
DNA: TGCGCCAGCAGCCAAGAGGGGGCCTTCTGGCCCCAGCATTTT

V: TRBV5-1
D: .
size: .
J: TRBJ1-1
CDR3: CASSVGWGRENTEAFF
DNA: TGCGCCAGCAGCGTCGGTTGGGGCAGGGAGAACACTGAAGCTTTCTTT

V: TRBV7-2
D: .
size: .
J: TRBJ2-1
CDR3: CASSSPLGSGNEQFF
DNA: TGTGCCAGCAGCTCCCCCCTGGGTAGCGGCAATGAGCAGTTCTTC

V: TRBV6-5
D: TRBD1
size: once
J: TRBJ2-5
CDR3: CASSWDRGRQETQYF
DNA: TGTGCCAGCAGTTGGGACAGGGGCCGGCAGGAGACCCAGTACTTC

V: TRBV2
D: TRBD1
size: .
J: TRBJ2-7
CDR3: CASRPGGVYEQYF
DNA: TGTGCCAGCAGACCAGGGGGTGTCTACGAGCAGTACTTC

V: TRBV7-9
D: .
size: once
J: TRBJ2-3
CDR3: CASSLRAGPEDTQYF
DNA: TGTGCCAGCAGCTTAAGAGCGGGCCCGGAGGATACGCAGTATTTT

V: TRBV4-1
D: .
size: .
J: TRBJ2-7
CDR3: CASSQSEGRELYEQYF
DNA: TGCGCCAGCAGCCAAAGCGAGGGAAGGGAACTCTACGAGCAGTACTTC

V: TRBV27
D: .
size: .
J: TRBJ2-7
CDR3: CASTFSQGREQYF
DNA: TGTGCCAGCACATTCAGCCAGGGACGCGAGCAGTACTTC

V: TRBV6-5
D: TRBD1
size: .
J: TRBJ1-5
CDR3: CASSTGTGTQPQHF
DNA: TGTGCCAGCAGCACCGGGACAGGGACTCAGCCCCAGCATTTT

V: TRBV2
D: TRBD1
size: once
J: TRBJ1-6
CDR3: CASTAGQGAMNSPLHF
DNA: TGTGCCAGCACCGCTGGACAGGGGGCTATGAATTCACCCCTCCACTTT

V: TRBV6-6
D: TRBD1
size: once
J: TRBJ1-2
CDR3: CASSGDRADYGYTF
DNA: TGTGCCAGCAGCGGTGACAGGGCTGACTATGGCTACACCTTC

V: TRBV30
D: .
size: .
J: TRBJ2-7
CDR3: CAWSVPGTGVEQYF
DNA: TGTGCCTGGAGTGTACCCGGAACGGGGGTCGAGCAGTACTTC

V: TRBV11-2
D: TRBD1
size: .
J: TRBJ2-3
CDR3: CASSPPGQGALDTQYF
DNA: TGTGCCAGCAGCCCCCCGGGACAGGGGGCATTAGATACGCAGTATTTT

V: TRBV5-1
D: TRBD1
size: .
J: TRBJ2-1
CDR3: CASSLGGQSNEQFF
DNA: TGCGCCAGCAGCTTGGGGGGACAGTCGAATGAGCAGTTCTTC

V: TRBV18
D: .
size: .
J: TRBJ2-3
CDR3: CASSGNPQIGQYF
DNA: TGTGCCAGCTCGGGGAATCCTCAGATAGGGCAGTATTTT

V: TRBV28
D: TRBD1
size: .
J: TRBJ1-6
CDR3: CASSDRGTVDNSPLHF
DNA: TGTGCCAGCTCCGACAGGGGGACGGTAGATAATTCACCCCTCCACTTT

V: TRBV4-1
D: .
size: .
J: TRBJ2-2
CDR3: CASSQGVDGELFF
DNA: TGCGCCAGCAGCCAAGGCGTTGACGGGGAGCTGTTTTTT